This T cell receptor beta chain was recovered during a study of cytomegalovirus exposure and HLA in healthy donors. V lost 5 bases to trimming and J lost 3 bases; unmatched junction nucleotides: 8. This CDR3 comprises 16 residues. In germline, CDR1 is SGHRS, CDR2 YFSETQ. PCR amplification relied on 60 Vbeta primers (plus 13 Jbeta primers). Some clones are missing from TCRdb's copy, which holds only in-frame ones; the method was immunoSEQ multiplex PCR. The sample contains 150,000 to 200,000 clones, about 79% of which appear only once. This clone was seen a few times. The sample comprised PBMCs. The TCR sequence derives from a man aged 45-65 years in good health and CMV-seropositive. The chain recombines TRBV5-1 with TRBJ2-3; 11 nucleotides match TRBD1. Here the CDR3 DNA reads TGCGCCAGCAGTTCCCGGGACAGGGGGGTTACAGATACGCAGTATTTT. Amino acid sequence: CASSSRDRGVTDTQYF. The full variable domain, in which reference TRBV5-1 and TRBJ2-3 provide the parts outside the CDR3, is KAGVTQTPRYLIKTRGQQVTLSCSPISGHRSVSWYQQTPGQGLQFLFEYFSETQRNKGNFPGRFSGRQFSNSRSEMNVSTLELGDSALYLCASSSRDRGVTDTQYFGPGTRLTVL.